This TCR beta chain was observed in a study of T-cell reconstitution after alpha-beta-depleted transplantation in children (dated by TCRdb to 2016 to 2017). Notes on the research overall: Using TCR repertoire profiling, the study followed T-cell immune reconstitution in a quantitative way in children after TCRalphabeta/CD19-depleted allogeneic hematopoietic cell transplantation. The investigation overall reported the following: The high TCRbeta diversity at day 60 in some patients was ascribed to recipient T cells and intrathymic progenitors that had survived conditioning. The frequencies of hyperexpanded clones fell over the following months, and after one year, T-cell counts and TCRbeta diversity were mostly attributed to newly produced T cells. The apparently early recovery of alphabetaT-cell counts about two months after transplant reportedly depended on only several hundred rapidly expanded clones that came from non-depleted graft cells.

The library was built by means of PCR. TCRdb shows the sequencer as Illumina HiSeq 2500. Molecular barcoding was employed in the preparation of TCR libraries, with unique molecular identifiers being used to normalize TCRbeta repertoire quantification. The public sequencing data were trimmed at Q25 with fastp and processed into clonotypes with MiXCR by TCRdb, which kept only in-frame beta chains. Under each unique CDR3 protein, matching rows form one entry showing the most common genes and DNA. For this sample the table gives 97,000 or so distinct CDR3 sequences, of which 6% were detected only once. About 6.1% of the sample lies in the top ten. Note on this clonotype: Which antigen it targets is not known. The input lacks base qualities; no much larger clone sits a single base away.

The time point tag for this specimen amounts to: day 60 (about 2 months) after transplantation. The label giving this sample's treatment or condition can be read as: allogeneic hematopoietic cell transplantation with graft depleted of TCRalphabeta T cells and CD19 B cells. TCRalphabeta/CD19-depleted allogeneic hematopoietic cell grafts were given to the transplant recipients, all of whom were children. The junction carries 8 bases between V and J, which are trimmed by 2 bases and 0 bases respectively. Taken from cysteine to phenylalanine, the CDR3 has 15 residues. Only the CDR3 DNA stays, 45 bases, in frame from base 1. Looking up the germline V gene yields CDR1 MDHEN and CDR2 SYDVKM.

This clonotype was obtained from a female patient aged 2-10 years who had a stem cell transplant for Fanconi anemia, so the T cells may come from the graft donor. The input for sequencing was PBMCs, mostly from graft donor cells, taken 60 days after TCRalphabeta/CD19-depleted stem cell transplant. This chain joins TRBV28 to TRBJ2-1, with the D gene too uncertain to name. The bases read TGTGCCAGCAGTTTACCAGGTAGCTCCTACAATGAGCAGTTCTTC. Translated, it reads CASSLPGSSYNEQFF. Beyond the CDR3, the reference TRBV28 and TRBJ2-1 genes provide the residues; the full variable domain reads: DVKVTQSSRYLVKRTGEKVFLECVQDMDHENMFWYRQDPGLGLRLIYFSYDVKMKEKGDIPEGYSVSREKKERFSLILESASTNQTSMYLCASSLPGSSYNEQFFGPGTRLTVL.